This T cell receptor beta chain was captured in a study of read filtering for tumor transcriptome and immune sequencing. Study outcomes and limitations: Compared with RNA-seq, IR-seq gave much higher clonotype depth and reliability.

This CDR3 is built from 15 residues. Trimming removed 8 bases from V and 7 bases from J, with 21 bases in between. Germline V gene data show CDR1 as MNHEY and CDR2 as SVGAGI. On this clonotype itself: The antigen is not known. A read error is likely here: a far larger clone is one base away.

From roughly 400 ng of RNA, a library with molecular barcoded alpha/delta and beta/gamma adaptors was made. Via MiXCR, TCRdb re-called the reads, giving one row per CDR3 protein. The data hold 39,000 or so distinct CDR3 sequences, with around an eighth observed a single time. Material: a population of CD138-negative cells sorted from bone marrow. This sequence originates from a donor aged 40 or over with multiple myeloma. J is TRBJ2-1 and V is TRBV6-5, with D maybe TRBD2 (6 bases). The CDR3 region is CASCWAGTSRNEQFF. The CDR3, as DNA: TGTGCCAGCTGTTGGGCTGGGACTTCGAGGAATGAGCAGTTCTTC.